This TCR beta chain is from a study of blood T cell repertoires in COVID-19. Study background: The study drew acute and convalescent COVID-19 samples from the United States, Italy and Spain. The analysed material was cDNA or gDNA that came from T cells, B-cell-depleted T cells, or PBMCs.

V lost 1 base, J lost 8 bases, and 23 bases lay in between. Germline lookup yields CDR1 SEHNR and CDR2 FQNEAQ (reference sequence). The CDR3 runs 18 residues. Under the authors' procedure: Nucleated cell counts were estimated from reference gene primer amplification. TCRdb's table, derived via immunoSEQ multiplex PCR, lists solely in-frame clones and lacks some. The V and J calls and clone size come from that table; D and trimming were worked out from the DNA. The sample includes 200,000 to 300,000 clones, 88% of them seen just once. The source of this sequence is a man between 60 and 75 years old who had recovered from COVID-19. Sequencing was carried out using peripheral blood. V is TRBV7-9 and J is TRBJ1-4, with D maybe TRBD1 (6 bases). CDR3: CASSLGAGGALASEKLFF. The CDR3 nucleotides are TGTGCCAGCAGCTTAGGGGCTGGGGGCGCCTTAGCTAGCGAAAAACTGTTTTTT.